Below, 11 T cell receptor beta chains from the same sample are listed, as sequenced in a study of cytomegalovirus exposure and HLA in healthy donors. PCR involved 60 Vbeta and 13 Jbeta primers. Produced via immunoSEQ multiplex PCR; TCRdb's table is partial and in-frame only. The sample gives about 89,000 clones, 85% of which show up once; 7.4% is in the top ten. Sequenced material: PBMCs. These receptors were collected from a man in his forties in good health and CMV-seropositive.

The chain recombines TRBV18 with TRBJ1-6; D perhaps matches TRBD1 (5 bases). This CDR3 contains 17 residues. V was cut by 0 bases and J by 7 bases, with 16 bases left in between. Germline CDR1 KGHSH, CDR2 LQKENI. The CDR3 loop is CASSPPGGRAGNSPLHF. DNA for the CDR3: TGTGCCAGCTCACCACCGGGGGGGAGGGCTGGCAATTCACCCCTCCACTTT.

DNA for the CDR3: TGTGCCAGCAGTTACTCGAGATACGGGGCCTACGAGCAGTACTTC. This gives the protein CASSYSRYGAYEQYF. The chain joins TRBV6-5 to TRBJ2-7, with D possibly matching TRBD2 (5 bases). V was trimmed by 0 bases and J by 2 bases, leaving 11 bases between them. Per germline, CDR1 MNHEY and CDR2 SVGAGI. The CDR3 has 15 amino acids.

This sequence joins TRBV19 and TRBJ2-7, with a weak D call TRBD2 (5 bases). Germline assignment: CDR1 LNHDA and CDR2 SQIVND (reference sequence). V was clipped by 3 bases and J by 1 base, with 10 bases between them. CDR3 length: 14 residues. The CDR3 region is CASSIGIRSYEQYF. In nucleotides, the CDR3 is TGTGCCAGTAGTATCGGGATTAGGTCCTACGAGCAGTACTTC.

The chain combines TRBV5-6 with TRBJ2-3; tentatively, D is TRBD2 (5 bases). The CDR3 totals 15 residues. Trimming took 4 bases from V and 0 from J, leaving 12 bases between them. CDR1 is SGHDT and CDR2 is YYEEEE in the germline V gene. The CDR3 loop reads CASSARAASTDTQYF. CDR3 sequence (DNA): TGTGCCAGCAGCGCTAGAGCGGCTAGCACAGATACGCAGTATTTT.

The rearrangement uses TRBV5-8 and TRBJ2-1; maybe TRBD2 (5 bases). The germline CDR1 and CDR2 sequences are SGHTS and YDEGEE. V lost 7 bases and J 3 bases, leaving 8 bases between the germline ends. The CDR3 is made up of 12 amino acids. CDR3 nucleotide sequence: TGTGCCAGCGGGAGACTCTACAATGAGCAGTTCTTC. Protein product: CASGRLYNEQFF.

The chain couples TRBV7-8 to TRBJ2-1, with 12 bases identical to TRBD2. This CDR3 is 15 amino acids long. Germline-derived CDR1 and CDR2 are SGHVS and FQNEAQ. V trimming: 5 bases; J trimming: 8 bases; junction bases outside the gene matches: 7. The CDR3, as DNA: TGTGCCAGCAGCATCGGACTAGCGGGGAAGGATGAGCAGTTCTTC. It encodes CASSIGLAGKDEQFF.

This clone was seen a single time. V and J are TRBV19 and TRBJ2-2; TRBD1 is a possible D gene (5 bases). V lost 3 bases and J 1 base, leaving 9 bases between the germline ends. This CDR3 contains 15 residues. CDR1 and CDR2 (germline): LNHDA, SQIVND (reference sequence). The CDR3, as DNA: TGTGCCAGTAGTATTCAGGGTAGGAACACCGGGGAGCTGTTTTTT. Its translation: CASSIQGRNTGELFF.

The DNA for the CDR3 is TGCAGCGTTGAAAAAACGGAGGTAACTGAAGCTTTCTTT. This encodes CSVEKTEVTEAFF. This rearrangement joins TRBV29-1 to TRBJ1-1; the D is unclear. Per germline, CDR1 SQVTM and CDR2 ANQGSEA. Trimming took off 2 bases at V and 5 bases at J, with 12 bases between the two ends. CDR3 size: 13 residues.

CDR3 sequence (DNA): TGTGCCAGCAGCGGATCCGGGACAGGGGGCCGCTACGAGCAGTACTTC. It translates to CASSGSGTGGRYEQYF. The chain is built from TRBV4-2 and TRBJ2-7, with 12 bases that match TRBD1. The junction had 8 bases not matched to a gene; V was cut back by 5 bases and J by 3 bases. The CDR3 length is 16 residues. Germline assignment: CDR1 LGHNA and CDR2 YNFKEQ.

This clone has just one count. This rearrangement joins TRBV6-5 to TRBJ2-5; D call uncertain. Near its end, the DNA agrees better with TRBJ2-7, so the J call may be wrong. Per germline, CDR1 MNHEY and CDR2 SVGAGI. The CDR3 covers 14 residues. CDR3 in DNA: TGTGCCAGCAGCCTCGTTTCGACATCCTACGAGCAGTACTTC. This translates into CASSLVSTSYEQYF.

The gene calls are TRBV18 and TRBJ2-7; a possible D gene is TRBD2 (6 bases). Germline CDR1 is KGHSH and CDR2 is LQKENI. V lost 8 bases to trimming and J lost 4 bases, with 15 bases between them. The CDR3 has 13 amino acids. This CDR3 reads CASAIAEPYEQYF. DNA for the CDR3: TGTGCCAGCGCGATAGCGGAACCTTACGAGCAGTACTTC.